One and the same sample provided the 3 T cell receptor beta chains below, sequenced in a study of blood T cell repertoires in COVID-19. Profiled with immunoSEQ multiplex PCR; TCRdb holds only in-frame clones, not every one. Of more than 250,000 clones in the sample, 85% to 90% were seen once. The sequenced sample consisted of peripheral blood. Receptor source: a woman aged 45-65 years with COVID-19, enrolled during active disease.

The chain employs TRBV23-1 and TRBJ1-6; D gene unclear. TRBV23-1 is marked as an open reading frame, function uncertain. The ends were cut back, 1 base at V and 4 bases at J, with 17 bases in the middle. CDR3 length: 18 residues. CDR3 region: CASSQCPVGPAYNSPLHF. The CDR3, as DNA: TGCGCCAGCAGTCAATGTCCGGTTGGGCCGGCTTATAATTCACCCCTCCACTTT.

The V call is TRBV6-6, the J call TRBJ2-7; 12 bases fit TRBD2. V lost 8 bases, J lost 3 bases, and 8 bases stayed unmatched. This CDR3 has 15 residues. Germline assignment: CDR1 MNHNY and CDR2 SVGAGI (reference sequence). Here the CDR3 DNA reads TGTGCCAGCGGACCGCGGACTAGCGGGGACTACGAGCAGTACTTC. Protein sequence: CASGPRTSGDYEQYF.

The chain has TRBV15 and TRBJ2-7, with TRBD2 matching 8 bases. V was clipped by 3 bases and J by 0 bases; unmatched bases: 4. Germline values: CDR1 LNHNV, CDR2 YYDKDF (reference sequence). The CDR3 totals 15 residues. CDR3 sequence (DNA): TGTGCCACCAGCAGTCTAGCGGGCGCCTCCTACGAGCAGTACTTC. As protein: CATSSLAGASYEQYF.